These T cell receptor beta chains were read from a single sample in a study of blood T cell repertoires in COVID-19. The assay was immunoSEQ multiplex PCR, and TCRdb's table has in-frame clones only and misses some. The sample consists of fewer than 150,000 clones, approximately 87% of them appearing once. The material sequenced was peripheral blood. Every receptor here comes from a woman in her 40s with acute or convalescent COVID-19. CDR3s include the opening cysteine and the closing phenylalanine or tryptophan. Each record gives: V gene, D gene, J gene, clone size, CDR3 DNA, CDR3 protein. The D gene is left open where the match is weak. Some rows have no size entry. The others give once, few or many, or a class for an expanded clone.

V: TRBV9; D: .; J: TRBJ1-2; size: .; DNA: TGTGCCAGCAGCGTACAGGGAGGCACCACTAACTATGGCTACACCTTC; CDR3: CASSVQGGTTNYGYTF
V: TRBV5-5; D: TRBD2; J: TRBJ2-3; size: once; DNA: TGTGCCAGCAGCCTTAGGACTAGCGGGAGCACAGATACGCAGTATTTT; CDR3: CASSLRTSGSTDTQYF
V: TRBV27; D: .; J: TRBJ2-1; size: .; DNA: TGTGCCAGTGGCGGGGACGGTACCTACAATGAGCAGTTCTTC; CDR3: CASGGDGTYNEQFF
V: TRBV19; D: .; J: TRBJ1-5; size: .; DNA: TGTGCCAGTAGTATAGGGACAGATTATCAGCCCCAGCATTTT; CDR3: CASSIGTDYQPQHF
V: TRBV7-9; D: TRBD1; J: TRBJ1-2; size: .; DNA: TGTGCCAGCAGCTTAACGACAGGGACTGGCTACACCTTC; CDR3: CASSLTTGTGYTF
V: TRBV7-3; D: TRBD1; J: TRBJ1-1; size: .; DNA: TGTGCCAGCAGCTCCCAGGGGGCTGACACTGAAGCTTTCTTT; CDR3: CASSSQGADTEAFF
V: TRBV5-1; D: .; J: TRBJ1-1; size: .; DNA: TGCGCCAGCAGTCACTCGGTGAACACTGAAGCTTTCTTT; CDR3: CASSHSVNTEAFF
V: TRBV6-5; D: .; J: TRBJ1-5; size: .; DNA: TGTGCCAGCAGTTACGCCAGGGATGGGAATCAGCCCCAGCATTTT; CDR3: CASSYARDGNQPQHF
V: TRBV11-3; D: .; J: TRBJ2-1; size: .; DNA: TGTGCCAGCAGCTTAGGGGCAGGGCTGGACAATGAGCAGTTCTTC; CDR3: CASSLGAGLDNEQFF
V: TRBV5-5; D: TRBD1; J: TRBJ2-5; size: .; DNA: TGTGCCAGCAGCTTGGCCTGGACAGGGGGGCAAGAGACCCAGTACTTC; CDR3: CASSLAWTGGQETQYF
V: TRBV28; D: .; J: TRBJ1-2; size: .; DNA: TGTGCCAGCAGTTTAGGCCGGGTCTATGGCTACACCTTC; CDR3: CASSLGRVYGYTF
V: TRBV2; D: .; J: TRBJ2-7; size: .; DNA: TGTGCCAGCAGTGAGGCGGCAGGGCGCTACGAGCAGTACTTC; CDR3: CASSEAAGRYEQYF
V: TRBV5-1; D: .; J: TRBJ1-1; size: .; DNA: TGCGCCAGCACCGAACGAGCCGAGACTGAAGCTTTCTTT; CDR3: CASTERAETEAFF
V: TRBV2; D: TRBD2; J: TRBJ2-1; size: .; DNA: TGTGCCAGCAGTAGACTAGCGGGATACAATGAGCAGTTCTTC; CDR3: CASSRLAGYNEQFF
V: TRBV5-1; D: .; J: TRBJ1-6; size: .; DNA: TGCGCCAGCAGACCAGACGAGGAGCATTCACCCCTCCACTTT; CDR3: CASRPDEEHSPLHF
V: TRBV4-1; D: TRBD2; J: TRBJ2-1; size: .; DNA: TGCGCCAGCAGCCAATCGAGCGGGAACCCCCATGAGCAGTTCTTC; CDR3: CASSQSSGNPHEQFF
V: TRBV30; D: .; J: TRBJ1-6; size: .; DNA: TGTGCCTGGAGTGTAGGGGGCTCCTATAATTCACCCCTCCACTTT; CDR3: CAWSVGGSYNSPLHF
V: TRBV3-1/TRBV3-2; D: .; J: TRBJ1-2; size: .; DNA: TGTGCCAGCAGCCCCCGGGGGGTGGATGGCTACACCTTC; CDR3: CASSPRGVDGYTF
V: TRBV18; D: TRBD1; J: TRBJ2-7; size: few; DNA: TGTGCCAGCTCACCACCACGGCAGGGGGCCGAGCAGTACTTC; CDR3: CASSPPRQGAEQYF
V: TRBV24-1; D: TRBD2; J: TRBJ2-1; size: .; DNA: TGTGCCACCAGTGAATCTAGCGGGAGCGGGTACAATGAGCAGTTCTTC; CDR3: CATSESSGSGYNEQFF
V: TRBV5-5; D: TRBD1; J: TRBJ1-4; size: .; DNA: TGTGCCAGCAGCTTCGGCGGGACAGGGGGCAATGAAAAACTGTTTTTT; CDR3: CASSFGGTGGNEKLFF
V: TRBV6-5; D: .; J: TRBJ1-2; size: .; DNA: TGTGCCAGCACCCCAGGAGGGTTGACAGCCTATGGCTACACCTTC; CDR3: CASTPGGLTAYGYTF
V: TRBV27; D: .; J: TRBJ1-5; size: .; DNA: TGTGCCAGCAGTCTCCGAGGGGGATTGAATCAGCCCCAGCATTTT; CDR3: CASSLRGGLNQPQHF
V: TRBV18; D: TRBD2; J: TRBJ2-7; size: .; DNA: TGTGCCAGCTCACCGGGACTAGCTAGCTACGAGCAGTACTTC; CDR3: CASSPGLASYEQYF
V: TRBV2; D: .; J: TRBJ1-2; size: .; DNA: TGTGCCAGCATAGGTGAGGGGGAACACTATGGCTACACCTTC; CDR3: CASIGEGEHYGYTF